One T cell receptor beta chain is described in this entry. Original data processing: Amplification of reference gene primers was used by the study to estimate nucleated cell counts. Only in-frame clones appear in the TCRdb table, and some are missing; sequencing was by immunoSEQ multiplex PCR. For V, J and clone size, that table is used; D and trimming come from the DNA. The sample lists approximately 270,000 clones; 91% were seen once. Participants' reported clinical history set cohort assignment. This sample was taken from a study of blood T cell repertoires in COVID-19. Study in general: The United States, Italy and Spain supplied acute and convalescent COVID-19 samples. From T cells, B-cell-depleted T cells, or PBMCs came the material, which was cDNA or gDNA.

This TCR was sampled from a human donor in a cohort exposed to, infected with or recovered from COVID-19 (not recorded which). The donor label of this sample is uncertain. Material for sequencing was PBMCs or T cells enriched from blood (not recorded which).

CDR3 coding DNA: TGTGCCACCAGTGATACGGGGACAGGGGTGAACGAGCAGTACTTC. Its protein is CATSDTGTGVNEQYF. This chain connects TRBV24-1 to TRBJ2-7, with 10 bases lining up with TRBD1. The length of the CDR3 is 15 residues. Losses at the gene ends were 3 bases for V and 5 bases for J; bases not matched to a gene: 6. Germline CDR1 reads KGHDR; CDR2 reads SFDVKD.